The clone carrying this TCR beta chain was counted a single time. This CDR3 has 17 amino acids. This sample is drawn from a study of control samples from healthy donors and cancer patients. The repertoire was sequenced with immunoSEQ multiplex PCR; TCRdb's copy has only in-frame clones and lacks some. The sample includes approximately 26,000 clones, roughly 93% of them seen just once. This clonotype was obtained from a middle-aged man with lung cancer. The V gene is TRBV21-1, the J gene TRBJ1-6; TRBD1, the D gene given by the table, was not confirmed from the DNA. TRBV21-1 is classified as a pseudogene. Sequenced material: PBMCs. This CDR3 reads CASSKEYWDRNNSPLHF. The CDR3 nucleotides are TGTGCCAGCAGCAAAGAATACTGGGACAGAAATAATTCACCCCTCCACTTT.